The rows below give T cell receptor beta chains drawn from one sample of a study of PD-L1 blockade in urothelial cancer. Clones were sequenced by immunoSEQ multiplex PCR, and TCRdb holds only the in-frame ones, with some missing. Of roughly 100,000 clones listed, 83% are singletons. The sample here was PBMCs, taken around atezolizumab (anti-PD-L1) treatment. The receptor source for this set is a man aged 65 to 79 with urothelial cancer. CDR3s include the opening cysteine and the closing phenylalanine or tryptophan.

cdr3_aa j_call v_call
CASTPGQGGYEQYF TRBJ2-7 TRBV19
CATSRDRQPQHF TRBJ1-5 TRBV15
CSVEKTGATEAFF TRBJ1-1 TRBV29-1
CASSEARAPEKLFF TRBJ1-4 TRBV2
CASSSAGERGGANEQFF TRBJ2-1 TRBV5-4
CASSSGQGNYEQYF TRBJ2-7 TRBV5-8
CASSLGRDTGELFF TRBJ2-2 TRBV11-2
CASSEAGLGLSYEQYF TRBJ2-7 TRBV2
CASSNLGLGFTQYF TRBJ2-5 TRBV2
CASSQESAGLAGGGTGELFF TRBJ2-2 TRBV4-1
CASSSMTGGTDTQYF TRBJ2-3 TRBV5-1